The clone carrying this TCR beta chain was detected ten times or more. Its cognate antigen is unknown. Using unique molecular identifiers, the investigators prepared the TCRbeta library. Each CDR3 protein is one row after TCRdb ran MiXCR on the PCR reads. The sample includes 150,000 to 200,000 distinct CDR3 sequences, about 6% of them seen just once. V shed 5 bases and J shed 5 bases, with 9 bases lying between them. The CDR3 has 13 amino acids. Germline CDR1 reads SNHLY; CDR2 reads FYNNEI. The record originates from a study of T-cell reconstitution after alpha-beta-depleted transplantation in children. Study-level findings and limits: Alpha-beta T cells present about two months after transplant were reported to originate from several hundred expanded graft clones. Among T cells one year after transplant, newly produced cells accounted for most counts and diversity.

Sequenced material: PBMCs, taken before TCRalphabeta/CD19-depleted stem cell transplant. This TCR was recovered from a girl under two years old with combined immunodeficiency, due to receive a stem cell transplant. V is TRBV2 and J is TRBJ2-2; perhaps TRBD1 as D (6 bases). The CDR3 region is CASSPGETGELFF. Written as DNA, the CDR3 is TGTGCCAGCAGTCCAGGGGAGACCGGGGAGCTGTTTTTT.